This T cell receptor beta chain was profiled in a study of identical twins. TCRdb analysed the 5' RACE reads with MiXCR anew, one entry per CDR3 protein. Of about 690,000 distinct CDR3 sequences in the sample, 5.5% to 6.5% were seen once. This CDR3 is 17 amino acids long. In germline, CDR1 is SEHNR, CDR2 FQNEAQ (reference sequence). Deletions cut 1 base from V and 0 bases from J, with 15 bases between. Overall study findings and caveats: Twin pairs' shared out-of-frame alpha sequences were enriched in low generation probability. Conclusions were based on cross-sectional statistical analysis, without following the same donors.

For this clonotype: No antigen is known for it.

The V gene is TRBV7-9, the J gene TRBJ1-1, with a weak D call TRBD1 (6 bases). Sequenced input: naive T cells sorted from blood. The TCR was taken from a man in his late teens or twenties in good health. The CDR3 reads CASSLVFRGKMNTEAFF. DNA for the CDR3: TGTGCCAGCAGCTTAGTTTTCAGGGGCAAGATGAACACTGAAGCTTTCTTT.